This entry concerns a single T cell receptor (beta chain). The antigen remains undetermined. The CDR3 totals 19 residues. V was cut by 1 base and J by 2 bases, with 18 bases left in between. Germline loops: CDR1 SNHLY, CDR2 FYNNEI. The run of the v3.0 immunoSEQ assay was at survey level. Using immunoSEQ multiplex PCR, the repertoire was profiled, and TCRdb retains in-frame clones only, with some absent. The data contain approximately 33,000 clones, approximately 83% of them seen just once; the ten biggest clones take up 3.8%. This specimen comes from a study of long-term antiretroviral therapy in people with HIV. Study results and limitations: CDR3 length ranges were narrower in HIV repertoires than in controls.

V and J are TRBV2 and TRBJ2-6; D not resolved. This sequence was found in a man younger than 35 with HIV. The source material was unsorted PBMCs, sampled 0.8 years before starting antiretroviral therapy. CDR3 nucleotides: TGTGCCAGCAGTGAAGTGGGTGGTTTGAGGTCTCCTGGGGCCAACGTCCTGACTTTC. It is translated as CASSEVGGLRSPGANVLTF.